The sequence of this T cell receptor (beta chain) was determined in a study of neurological immune-mediated disorders. The time point was: longitudinal time-point 3. Healthy controls were blood bank volunteers in Maryland, USA. The study built unsorted libraries from 2 million PBMCs kept at -80 C. Study-wide points: No expanded-clone CDR3 amino acid sequence recurred across subjects, suggesting private TCR-beta repertoires.

This clonotype occurred a few times. Its target is not known. Each TCR transcript was tagged with a 10-nucleotide random UMI during 5'RACE. TCRdb used MiXCR to reprocess the 5' RACE reads, holding one entry per CDR3 protein. The sample yields 40,000 or so distinct CDR3 sequences, approximately 12% seen once. Source material: PBMCs. The clonotype comes from a man aged 25 to 40 in good health.

The CDR3 region is CASSFSGILYEQYF. In DNA form, the CDR3 reads TGTGCCAGCAGTTTCTCTGGTATCCTCTACGAGCAGTACTTC. The chain links TRBV27 to TRBJ2-7; no clear D. The length of the CDR3 is 14 residues. V was cut by 3 bases and J by 3 bases, with 12 bases left in between. Germline values: CDR1 MNHEY, CDR2 SMNVEV (reference sequence).